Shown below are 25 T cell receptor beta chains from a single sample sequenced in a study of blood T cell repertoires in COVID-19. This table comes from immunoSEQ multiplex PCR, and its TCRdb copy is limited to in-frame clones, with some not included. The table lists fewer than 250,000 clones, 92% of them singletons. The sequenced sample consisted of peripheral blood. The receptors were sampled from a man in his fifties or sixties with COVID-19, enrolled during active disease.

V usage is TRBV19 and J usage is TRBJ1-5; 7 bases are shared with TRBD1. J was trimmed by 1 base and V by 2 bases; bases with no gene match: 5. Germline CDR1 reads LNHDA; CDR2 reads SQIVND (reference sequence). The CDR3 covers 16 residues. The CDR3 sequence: CASSITGQKSNQPQHF. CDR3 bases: TGTGCCAGTAGTATAACGGGACAGAAGAGCAATCAGCCCCAGCATTTT.

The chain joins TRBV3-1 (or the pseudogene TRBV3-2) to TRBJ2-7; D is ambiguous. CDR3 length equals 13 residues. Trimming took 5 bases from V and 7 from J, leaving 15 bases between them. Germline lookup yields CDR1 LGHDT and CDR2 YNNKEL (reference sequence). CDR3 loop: CASSSLSVREQYF. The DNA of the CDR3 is TGTGCCAGCAGCTCCCTGAGCGTTCGGGAGCAGTACTTC.

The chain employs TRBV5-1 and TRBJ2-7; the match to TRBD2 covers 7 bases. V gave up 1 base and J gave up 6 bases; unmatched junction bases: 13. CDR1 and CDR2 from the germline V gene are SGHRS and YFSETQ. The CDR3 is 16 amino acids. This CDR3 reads CASSLYGEGSSGEQYF. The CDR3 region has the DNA TGCGCCAGCAGCTTGTACGGGGAGGGCTCGTCAGGCGAGCAGTACTTC.

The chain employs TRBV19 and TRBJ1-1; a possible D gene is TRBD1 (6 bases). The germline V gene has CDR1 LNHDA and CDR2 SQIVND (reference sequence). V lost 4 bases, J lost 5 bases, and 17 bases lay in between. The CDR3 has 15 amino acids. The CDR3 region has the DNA TGTGCCAGTAGTACGGGCAGGGGAGAGAGAACTGAAGCTTTCTTT. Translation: CASSTGRGERTEAFF.

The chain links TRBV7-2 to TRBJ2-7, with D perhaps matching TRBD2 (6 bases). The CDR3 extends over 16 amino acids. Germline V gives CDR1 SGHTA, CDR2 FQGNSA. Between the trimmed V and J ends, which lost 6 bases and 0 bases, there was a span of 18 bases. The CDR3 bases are TGTGCCAGCAGTTCCTCCCCCCTAGCGTCCTCCTACGAGCAGTACTTC. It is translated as CASSSSPLASSYEQYF.

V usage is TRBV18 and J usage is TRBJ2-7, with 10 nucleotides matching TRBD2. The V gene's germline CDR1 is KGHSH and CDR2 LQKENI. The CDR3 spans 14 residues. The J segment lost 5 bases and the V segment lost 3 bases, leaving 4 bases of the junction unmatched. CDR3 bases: TGTGCCAGCTCACCTACCGGGACTAGCGACGAGCAGTACTTC. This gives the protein CASSPTGTSDEQYF.

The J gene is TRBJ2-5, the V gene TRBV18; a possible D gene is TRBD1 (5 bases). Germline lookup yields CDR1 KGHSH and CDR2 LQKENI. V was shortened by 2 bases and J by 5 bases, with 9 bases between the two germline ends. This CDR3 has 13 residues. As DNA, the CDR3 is TGTGCCAGCTCACCATCGACAGTGGAGACCCAGTACTTC. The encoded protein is CASSPSTVETQYF.

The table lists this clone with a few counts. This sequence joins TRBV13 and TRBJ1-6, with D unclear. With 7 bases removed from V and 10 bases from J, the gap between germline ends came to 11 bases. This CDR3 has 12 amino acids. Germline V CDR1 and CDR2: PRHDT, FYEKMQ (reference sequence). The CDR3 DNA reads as TGTGCCAGCACCCGCGGAGGGTCACCCCTCCACTTT. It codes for CASTRGGSPLHF.

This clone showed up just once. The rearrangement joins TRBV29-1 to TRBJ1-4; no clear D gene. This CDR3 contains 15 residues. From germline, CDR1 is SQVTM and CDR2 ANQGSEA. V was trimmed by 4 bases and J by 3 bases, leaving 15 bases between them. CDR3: CSVASGGAPNEKLFF. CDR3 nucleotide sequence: TGCAGCGTTGCTTCAGGTGGCGCTCCTAATGAAAAACTGTTTTTT.

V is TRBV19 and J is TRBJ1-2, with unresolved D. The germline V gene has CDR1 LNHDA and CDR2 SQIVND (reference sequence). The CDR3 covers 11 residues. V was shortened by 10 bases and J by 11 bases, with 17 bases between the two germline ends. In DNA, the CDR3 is TGTGCCACCCAGGAGGGCTTGGTGTACACCTTC. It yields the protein CATQEGLVYTF.

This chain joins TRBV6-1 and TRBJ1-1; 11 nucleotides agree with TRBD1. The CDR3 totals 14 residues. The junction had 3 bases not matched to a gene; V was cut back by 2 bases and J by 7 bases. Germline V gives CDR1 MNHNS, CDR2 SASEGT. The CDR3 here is CASSEPGQGDEAFF. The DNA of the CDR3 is TGTGCCAGCAGTGAACCGGGACAGGGGGATGAAGCTTTCTTT.

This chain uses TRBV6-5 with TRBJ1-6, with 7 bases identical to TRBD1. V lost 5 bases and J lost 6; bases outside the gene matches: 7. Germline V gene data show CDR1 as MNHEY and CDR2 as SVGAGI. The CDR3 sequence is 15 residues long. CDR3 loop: CASSNRGSSNSPLHF. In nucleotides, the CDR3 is TGTGCCAGCAGTAACAGGGGATCTTCTAATTCACCCCTCCACTTT.

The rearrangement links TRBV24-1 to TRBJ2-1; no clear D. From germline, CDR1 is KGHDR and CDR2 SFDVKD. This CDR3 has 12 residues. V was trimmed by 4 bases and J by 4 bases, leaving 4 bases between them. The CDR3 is CATSDPYNEQFF. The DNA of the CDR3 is TGTGCCACCAGTGACCCGTACAATGAGCAGTTCTTC.

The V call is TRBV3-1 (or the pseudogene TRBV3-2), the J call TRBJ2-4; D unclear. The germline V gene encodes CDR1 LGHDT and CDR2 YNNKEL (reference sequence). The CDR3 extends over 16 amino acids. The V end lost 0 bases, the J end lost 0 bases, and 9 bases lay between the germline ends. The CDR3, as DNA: TGTGCCAGCAGCCAAGACGTAAATCTAGCCAAAAACATTCAGTACTTC. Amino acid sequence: CASSQDVNLAKNIQYF.

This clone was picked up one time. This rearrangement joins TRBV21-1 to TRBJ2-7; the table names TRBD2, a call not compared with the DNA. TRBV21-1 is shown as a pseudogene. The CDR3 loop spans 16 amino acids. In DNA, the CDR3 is TGTGCCAGCAGTCCCGATCGGGGAGGCCCCTCCCACGAGCAGTACTTC. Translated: CASSPDRGGPSHEQYF.

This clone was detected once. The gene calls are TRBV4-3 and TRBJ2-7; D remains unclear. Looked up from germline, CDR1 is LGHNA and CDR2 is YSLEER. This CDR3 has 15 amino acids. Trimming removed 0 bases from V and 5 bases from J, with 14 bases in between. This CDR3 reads CASSQEVREINEQYF. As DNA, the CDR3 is TGCGCCAGCAGCCAAGAAGTTCGAGAGATCAACGAGCAGTACTTC.

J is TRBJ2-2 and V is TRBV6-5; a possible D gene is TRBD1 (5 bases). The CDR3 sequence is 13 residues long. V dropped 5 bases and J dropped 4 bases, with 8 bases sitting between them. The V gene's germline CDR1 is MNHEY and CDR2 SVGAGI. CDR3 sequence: CASSPGSTGELFF. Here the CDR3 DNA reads TGTGCCAGCAGTCCAGGGTCCACCGGGGAGCTGTTTTTT.

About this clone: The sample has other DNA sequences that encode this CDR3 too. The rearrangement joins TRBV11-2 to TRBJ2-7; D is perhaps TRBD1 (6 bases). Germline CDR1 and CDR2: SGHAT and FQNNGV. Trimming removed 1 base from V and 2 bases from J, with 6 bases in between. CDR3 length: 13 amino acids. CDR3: CASSLGGPYEQYF. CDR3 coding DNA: TGTGCCAGCAGCTTAGGGGGGCCCTACGAGCAGTACTTC.

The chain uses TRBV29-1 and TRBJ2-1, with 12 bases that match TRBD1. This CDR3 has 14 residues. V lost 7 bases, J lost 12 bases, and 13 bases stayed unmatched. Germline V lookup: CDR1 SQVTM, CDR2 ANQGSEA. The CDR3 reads CSAVGQGALSGQFF. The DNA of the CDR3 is TGCAGCGCTGTGGGACAGGGGGCTCTATCGGGGCAGTTCTTC.

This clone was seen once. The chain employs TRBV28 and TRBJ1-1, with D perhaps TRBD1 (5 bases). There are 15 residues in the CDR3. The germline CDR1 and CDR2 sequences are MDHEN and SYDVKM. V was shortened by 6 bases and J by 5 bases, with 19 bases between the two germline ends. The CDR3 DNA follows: TGTGCCAGCAGACCTCACCGGACGGGGGATACTGAAGCTTTCTTT. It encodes CASRPHRTGDTEAFF.

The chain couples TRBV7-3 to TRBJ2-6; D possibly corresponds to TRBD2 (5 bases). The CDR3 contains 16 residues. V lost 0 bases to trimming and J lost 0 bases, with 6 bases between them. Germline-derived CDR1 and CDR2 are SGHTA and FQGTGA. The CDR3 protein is CASSLTAVSGANVLTF. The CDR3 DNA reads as TGTGCCAGCAGCTTAACAGCGGTCTCTGGGGCCAACGTCCTGACTTTC.

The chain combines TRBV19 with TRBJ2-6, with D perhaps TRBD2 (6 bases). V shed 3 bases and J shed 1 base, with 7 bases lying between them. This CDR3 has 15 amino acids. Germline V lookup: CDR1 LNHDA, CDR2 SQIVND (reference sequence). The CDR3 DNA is TGTGCCAGTAGTATTGGGAGGTCTGGGGCCAACGTCCTGACTTTC. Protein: CASSIGRSGANVLTF.

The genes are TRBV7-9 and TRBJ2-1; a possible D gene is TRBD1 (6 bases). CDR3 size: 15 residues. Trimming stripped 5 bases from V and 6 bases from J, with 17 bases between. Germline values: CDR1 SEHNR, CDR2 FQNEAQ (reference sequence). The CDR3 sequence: CASSPRGSNGNEQFF. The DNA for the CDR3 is TGTGCCAGCAGCCCGAGGGGGTCAAACGGCAATGAGCAGTTCTTC.

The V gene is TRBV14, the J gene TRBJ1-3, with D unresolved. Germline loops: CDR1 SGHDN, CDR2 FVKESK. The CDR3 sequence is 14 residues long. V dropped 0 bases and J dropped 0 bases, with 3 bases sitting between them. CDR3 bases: TGTGCCAGCAGCCAAGATCGCTCTGGAAACACCATATATTTT. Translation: CASSQDRSGNTIYF.

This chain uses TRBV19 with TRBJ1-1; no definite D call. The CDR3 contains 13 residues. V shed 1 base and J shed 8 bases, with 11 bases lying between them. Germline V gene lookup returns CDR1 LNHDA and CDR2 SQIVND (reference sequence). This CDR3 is CASSIGPYPEAFF. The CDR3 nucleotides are TGTGCCAGTAGTATAGGCCCCTACCCGGAAGCTTTCTTT.